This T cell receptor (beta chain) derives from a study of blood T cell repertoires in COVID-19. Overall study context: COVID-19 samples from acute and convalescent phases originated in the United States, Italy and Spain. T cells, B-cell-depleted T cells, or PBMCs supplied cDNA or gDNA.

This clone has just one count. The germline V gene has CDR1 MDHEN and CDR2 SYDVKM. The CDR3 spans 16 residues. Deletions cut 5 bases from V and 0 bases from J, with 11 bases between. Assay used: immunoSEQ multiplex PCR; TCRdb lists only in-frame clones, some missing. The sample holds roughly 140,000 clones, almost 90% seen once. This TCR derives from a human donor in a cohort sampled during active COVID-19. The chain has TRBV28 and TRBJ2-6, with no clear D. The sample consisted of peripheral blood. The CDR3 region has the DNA TGTGCCAGCAGTGAAACAGCCTCCTCTGGGGCCAACGTCCTGACTTTC. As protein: CASSETASSGANVLTF.